This entry lists 16 T cell receptor beta chains sequenced from one sample in a study of tissue T cells after allogeneic stem cell transplantation. Noted time point: mouse harvest day 14 after allogeneic transplant. Mouse grafts combined 10^7 T-cell-depleted bone marrow cells with 10^6 splenic CD5+ T cells. Assay used: immunoSEQ multiplex PCR; TCRdb lists only in-frame clones, some missing. Among fewer than 5,500 clones, around 32% were seen once, and the ten largest hold 6% to 8.5%. Sequencing was performed on skin. The origin of the receptors is a female BALB/c mouse given C57BL/6 T cells with graft-versus-host disease after an allogeneic hematopoietic cell transplant.

Concerning this clone: Germline and genes: mouse. The read finishes 1 residue shy of the CDR3 end, and the germline J gene is used to complete it. The chain employs TRBV5 and TRBJ2-3; 8 nucleotides align to TRBD1. CDR1 LGHNA and CDR2 YNLKQL come from the germline V gene (reference sequence). The length of the CDR3 is 15 residues. V gave up 0 bases and J gave up 3 bases; unmatched junction bases: 2. The CDR3 protein is CASSQDWDRAETLYF. The part of the CDR3 DNA that was read is TGTGCCAGCAGCCAAGATTGGGACAGGGCAGAAACGCTGTAT.

Concerning this clone itself: Mouse gene names apply. The CDR3 end lies 1 residue beyond the end of the read and is filled in from the germline J gene. The chain recombines TRBV1 with TRBJ1-3, with D unresolved. In germline, CDR1 is NSQYPW, CDR2 LRSPGD (reference sequence). V was cut by 3 bases and J by 0 bases, with 6 bases left in between. The CDR3 consists of 14 residues. CDR3 region: CTCSARDSGNTLYF. Incomplete CDR3 DNA: TGCACCTGCAGTGCCCGAGATTCTGGAAATACGCTCTAT.

A remark on this clone: Gene names denote mouse genes. From the germline J gene comes the end of the CDR3, since the read stops 1 residue before it. The chain couples TRBV12-1 to TRBJ1-6, with D possibly being TRBD1 (5 bases). TRBJ1-6 is an ORF, with its function uncertain. The CDR3 covers 14 residues. The germline gives CDR1 SGHSN, CDR2 HYEKVE. The V end was cut by 4 bases, the J end by 1 base, with 7 bases between. The CDR3 loop reads CASSPGSYNSPLYF. Incomplete CDR3 DNA: TGTGCCAGCTCCCCAGGGTCCTATAATTCGCCCCTCTAC.

To note about this clone: Each gene name is a mouse one. The read ends 1 residue early relative to the CDR3; the germline J gene fills the gap. This chain connects TRBV26 to TRBJ2-3, with D perhaps assigned TRBD1 or TRBD2 (5 bases each). The V end was cut by 6 bases, the J end by 1 base, with 11 bases between. The germline CDR1 and CDR2 sequences are KGHPV and FQNQEV (reference sequence). The CDR3 has 14 amino acids. The sequenced CDR3 bases are TGTGCCAGCAGAAAGAGGGGCGGTGCAGAAACGCTGTAT. It specifies CASRKRGGAETLY. The entire CDR3 protein reads CASRKRGGAETLYF. The full variable domain, in which reference TRBV26 and TRBJ2-3 provide the parts outside the CDR3, is NSKVIQTPRYLVKGQGQKAKMRCIPEKGHPVVFWYQQNKNNEFKFLINFQNQEVLQQIDMTEKRFSAECPSNSPCSLEIQSSEAGDSALYLCASRKRGGAETLYFGSGTRLTVL.

This clone came up a few times. The germline and genes are mouse ones. Coverage ceases 1 residue before the CDR3 finishes, and the germline J gene fills in the end. This chain uses TRBV2 with TRBJ2-2; 8 nucleotides align to TRBD2. The length of the CDR3 is 16 residues. After removal of 0 bases from V and 6 bases from J, the junction contained 6 bases not matched to a gene. Germline lookup yields CDR1 LGHNA and CDR2 YSYQKL. CDR3 region: CASSQELLGGAGQLYF. CDR3 DNA, as far as it was read: TGTGCCAGCAGCCAAGAGCTCCTGGGGGGAGCCGGGCAGCTCTAC.

Points on this clone: Mouse germline and gene names are used. Sequencing ends 1 residue short of the CDR3 end; the germline J gene provides the rest. The V call is TRBV12-1, the J call TRBJ1-5; D is uncertain. In germline, CDR1 is SGHSN, CDR2 HYEKVE. The CDR3 extends over 15 amino acids. Deletions cut 0 bases from V and 0 bases from J, with 8 bases between. CDR3 DNA, as far as it was read: TGTGCCAGCTCTCTCGGCAGATATAACAACCAGGCTCCGCTT. It codes for CASSLGRYNNQAPL. The entire CDR3 is CASSLGRYNNQAPLF.

Notes on this clone: The genes are named according to mouse. Sequencing ends 1 residue short of the CDR3 end; the germline J gene provides the rest. The chain couples TRBV2 to TRBJ2-5; a weak D match, TRBD2 (6 bases). Germline assignment: CDR1 LGHNA and CDR2 YSYQKL. Trimming cost V 0 bases and J 10 bases, with 11 bases left between them. The CDR3 is 13 amino acids. The sequenced part of the CDR3 DNA is TGTGCCAGCAGCCAAGAGGCGGGGGGACCCCAGTAC. Amino acid sequence: CASSQEAGGPQY. The complete CDR3 sequence is CASSQEAGGPQYF.

Comments on this clone: Genes and germline are mouse. The covered CDR3 bases are TGTGCCAGCTCTCTGGGGCCCATTAATAATTCGCCCCTCTAC. It encodes CASSLGPINNSPLY. In full, the CDR3 is CASSLGPINNSPLYF. This chain joins TRBV12-2 and TRBJ1-6; TRBD1 is a possible D gene (5 bases). The read gets to within 1 residue of the CDR3 end, and the germline J gene fills in the rest. TRBJ1-6 is annotated as an ORF whose role is uncertain. The CDR3 extends over 15 amino acids. V gave up 1 base and J gave up 5 bases, with 11 bases separating them. Germline V gives CDR1 SGHLS, CDR2 HYDKME.

Judged by abundance, this clone is medium-sized. The gene names here belong to mouse. Read coverage stops 1 residue before the CDR3 terminus; the germline J gene supplies the remainder. V and J are TRBV31 and TRBJ2-2; TRBD2 aligns across 9 bases. Trimming at V came to 1 base and at J to 0 bases, leaving 3 bases not matched to a gene. The CDR3 is 16 amino acids. Looked up from germline, CDR1 is GKSSPN and CDR2 is SITVG. This chain's CDR3 is CAWSPRLGANTGQLYF. CDR3 DNA (partial): TGTGCCTGGAGTCCACGACTGGGGGCAAACACCGGGCAGCTCTAC. Supplemented by reference TRBV31 and TRBJ2-2, the full variable domain reads AQTIHQWPVAEIKAVGSPLSLGCTIKGKSSPNLYWYWQATGGTLQQLFYSITVGQVESVVQLNLSASRPKDDQFILSTEKLLLSHSGFYLCAWSPRLGANTGQLYFGEGSKLTVL.

This clone was recorded only once. The genes and germline here are from mouse. From the germline J gene comes the end of the CDR3, since the read stops 1 residue before it. The genes are TRBV26 and TRBJ1-1; a possible D gene is TRBD1 (5 bases). CDR1 is KGHPV, CDR2 FQNQEV, per germline (reference sequence). V was cut by 3 bases and J by 4 bases, with 9 bases left in between. The CDR3 has 13 amino acids. CDR3 bases read: TGTGCCAGCAGTCTACAGGTCAGCACAGAAGTCTTC. Amino acid sequence: CASSLQVSTEVF. In full, the CDR3 is CASSLQVSTEVFF.

Concerning this clone itself: The gene names given are mouse names. The missing CDR3 end, 1 residue past where the read stops, is filled in from the germline J gene. V gene TRBV12-2 combines with J gene TRBJ2-4; 9 bases line up with TRBD2. Germline V gene lookup returns CDR1 SGHLS and CDR2 HYDKME. With 2 bases clipped from V and 2 bases from J, the junction kept 4 bases outside the gene matches. The CDR3 loop spans 15 amino acids. CDR3 bases read: TGTGCCAGCTCTCGGGCTGGGGGGGTTCAAAACACCTTGTAC. Translated: CASSRAGGVQNTLY. From start to end, the CDR3 is CASSRAGGVQNTLYF.

This clone was counted only a few times. The germline and genes are mouse ones. Read data end 1 residue before the CDR3 end; the end is taken from the germline J gene. The chain uses TRBV14 and TRBJ2-7; TRBD1 is a possible D gene (6 bases). Germline CDR1 SGHDT, CDR2 FRDEAV. V was cut by 1 base and J by 6 bases, with 11 bases left in between. This CDR3 has 13 residues. The CDR3 sequence: CASSFRDIVEQYF. The DNA read from the CDR3 is TGTGCCAGCAGTTTCCGGGACATTGTTGAACAGTAC.

This clone came up a few times. Gene and germline names: mouse. The read ends 1 residue before the CDR3 terminus; that terminus is restored from the germline J gene. This sequence joins TRBV13-2 and TRBJ1-4; possible D gene TRBD1, 5 bases. Trimming left V 5 bases short and J 3 bases short, with 8 bases between. CDR1 is NNHNN, CDR2 SYGAGS, per germline (reference sequence). The CDR3 extends over 13 amino acids. The CDR3 loop reads CASGVTANERLFF. The covered CDR3 bases are TGTGCCAGCGGAGTGACAGCCAACGAAAGATTATTT.

To note about this clone: Gene names and germline refer to mouse. The CDR3 end lies 1 residue beyond the end of the read and is filled in from the germline J gene. The chain links TRBV3 to TRBJ2-1, with TRBD1 matching 10 bases. This CDR3 has 16 residues. Germline V gene sequence: CDR1 SNHLY, CDR2 FYNGKV (reference sequence). J was trimmed by 7 bases and V by 0 bases; bases with no gene match: 6. The CDR3: CASSLARQGAWAEQFF. Incomplete CDR3 DNA: TGTGCCAGCAGCTTAGCCCGACAGGGGGCGTGGGCTGAGCAGTTC.

Notes on this clone: Mouse germline and gene names are used. The read falls 1 residue short of the CDR3 end, and the missing part is taken from the germline J gene. Other DNA sequences in the same sample also yield this CDR3. The V call is TRBV15, the J call TRBJ1-3; D possibly corresponds to TRBD1 (5 bases). Germline V CDR1 and CDR2: SGHND, FRSKSL. This CDR3 is built from 14 residues. Trimming stripped 1 base from V and 4 bases from J, with 8 bases between. CDR3 DNA (partial): TGTGCCAGCAGTTTAGGAGGGACGGGAAATACGCTCTAT. Translating it yields CASSLGGTGNTLY. The whole CDR3 region reads CASSLGGTGNTLYF.

Notes on this clone: Gene names are mouse gene names. The missing CDR3 end, 1 residue past where the read stops, is filled in from the germline J gene. V and J are TRBV16 and TRBJ2-3, with TRBD2 identical over 12 bases. CDR1 and CDR2 (germline): SGHSA, FRNQAP. This CDR3 contains 15 residues. Trimming took 5 bases from V and 5 from J; bases not matched to a gene: 5. CDR3 sequence reads: CASSPMGLGGETLYF. CDR3 bases read: TGTGCAAGCAGCCCTATGGGACTGGGGGGAGAAACGCTGTAT. Using reference TRBV16 and TRBJ2-3 for the parts outside the CDR3, the full variable domain is NAGVIQTPRHKVTGKGQEATLWCEPISGHSAVFWYRQTIVQGLEFLTYFRNQAPIDDSGMPKERFSAQMPNQSHSTLKIQSTQPQDSAVYLCASSPMGLGGETLYFGSGTRLTVL.